What follows is one TCR beta chain and its context. The entry originates in a study of blood T cell repertoires in COVID-19. The CDR3 contains 15 residues. Germline V gives CDR1 SGHVS, CDR2 FQNEAQ. Trimming pared 5 bases from V and 6 bases from J, leaving 17 bases between. Measured with immunoSEQ multiplex PCR; TCRdb has only the in-frame clones, and not every one. The sample carries 200,000 or so clones, 70% to 90% recorded once. The chain joins TRBV7-8 to TRBJ1-5; tentatively, D is TRBD1 (5 bases). Sequencing was carried out using peripheral blood. This sequence originates from a man aged 50 to 60 who had recovered from COVID-19. The CDR3 sequence is CASSLERGPSQPQHF. CDR3 sequence (DNA): TGTGCCAGCAGCCTGGAGCGGGGACCCAGTCAGCCCCAGCATTTT.